This is a list of T cell receptor beta chains from one sample in a study of blood T cell repertoires in COVID-19. TCRdb keeps only in-frame clones here, not all; method: immunoSEQ multiplex PCR. Here the sample spans 250,000 to 300,000 clones, roughly 90% being singletons. Sequencing was performed on peripheral blood. The receptors were gathered from a man in his forties or fifties with acute or convalescent COVID-19. Each CDR3 is given with its conserved first and last residue. The D gene is left open where the match is weak. The size entry is marked missing in some rows and otherwise reads once, few, many or a size class.

d_gene,v_gene,abundance,j_gene,CDR3aa,CDR3nt
TRBD1,TRBV2,.,TRBJ1-2,CASSEALLEQGPNYGYTF,TGTGCCAGCAGTGAAGCGCTTCTGGAACAGGGGCCTAACTATGGCTACACCTTC
.,TRBV3-1/TRBV3-2,few,TRBJ1-2,CASSHPGSFGYTF,TGTGCCAGCAGCCATCCGGGGAGTTTCGGCTACACCTTC
TRBD2,TRBV3-1/TRBV3-2,.,TRBJ2-7,CASSQGGGTPYF,TGTGCCAGCAGCCAAGGGGGGGGGACTCCGTACTTC
.,TRBV2,.,TRBJ1-1,CASNSEKDTEAFF,TGTGCCAGCAATTCAGAAAAAGACACTGAAGCTTTCTTT
.,TRBV7-8,.,TRBJ2-3,CASSLVTYGTDTQYF,TGTGCCAGCAGCTTAGTGACATACGGCACAGATACGCAGTATTTT
TRBD2,TRBV4-1,.,TRBJ2-1,CASSQEGTTSYNEQFF,TGCGCCAGCAGCCAAGAGGGGACTACCTCCTACAATGAGCAGTTCTTC
.,TRBV5-5,.,TRBJ1-3,CASSLVGEVAGNTIYF,TGTGCCAGCAGCTTGGTGGGTGAGGTTGCTGGAAACACCATATATTTT
.,TRBV27,.,TRBJ1-4,CASSPPAGQRQFNEKLFF,TGTGCCAGCAGCCCACCCGCTGGCCAGAGACAGTTTAATGAAAAACTGTTTTTT
TRBD1,TRBV24-1,.,TRBJ1-1,CATSDRQGKAFF,TGTGCCACCAGTGATAGACAGGGGAAAGCTTTCTTT
.,TRBV5-4,.,TRBJ2-2,CASSPKDRAGELFF,TGTGCCAGCAGCCCTAAGGACAGAGCCGGGGAGCTGTTTTTT
.,TRBV19,.,TRBJ2-2,CASSGHYPANTGELFF,TGTGCCAGTAGTGGTCACTACCCCGCGAACACCGGGGAGCTGTTTTTT
.,TRBV9,.,TRBJ1-3,CASSGGGPGNTIYF,TGTGCCAGCAGCGGCGGGGGGCCTGGAAACACCATATATTTT
.,TRBV3-1/TRBV3-2,.,TRBJ2-5,CASSPRRGPQETQYF,TGTGCCAGCAGCCCAAGGAGGGGGCCCCAAGAGACCCAGTACTTC
TRBD1,TRBV19,.,TRBJ1-2,CASSKRGQGGKNYGYTF,TGTGCCAGTAGTAAGCGGGGACAGGGGGGGAAAAACTATGGCTACACCTTC
TRBD1,TRBV11-2,.,TRBJ2-5,CASSRTGAGETQYF,TGTGCCAGCAGCCGGACAGGGGCGGGAGAGACCCAGTACTTC
TRBD2,TRBV5-4,few,TRBJ2-2,CASSFGLAGLNTGELFF,TGTGCCAGCAGCTTTGGACTAGCGGGACTCAACACCGGGGAGCTGTTTTTT
.,TRBV7-8,.,TRBJ2-3,CASSLGGGWADTQYF,TGTGCCAGCAGCTTAGGTGGGGGGTGGGCAGATACGCAGTATTTT
.,TRBV7-9,.,TRBJ1-1,CASRPLADTEAFF,TGTGCCAGCAGACCCCTCGCGGACACTGAAGCTTTCTTT
TRBD2,TRBV3-1/TRBV3-2,.,TRBJ2-1,CASSLAGRDEQFF,TGTGCCAGCTCGCTAGCGGGGCGGGATGAGCAGTTCTTC
TRBD1,TRBV5-1,.,TRBJ2-1,CASSLGTGGTVSSYNEQFF,TGCGCCAGCAGCCTCGGGACAGGCGGAACAGTGAGCTCCTACAATGAGCAGTTCTTC
.,TRBV4-1,.,TRBJ1-1,CASSRTDMNTEAFF,TGCGCCAGCAGCCGGACAGACATGAACACTGAAGCTTTCTTT
.,TRBV27,few,TRBJ1-2,CASSLSTSPKGYTF,TGTGCCAGCAGTTTATCCACCTCCCCTAAGGGCTACACCTTC
TRBD2,TRBV3-1/TRBV3-2,few,TRBJ2-2,CASSQPLAGGGTGELFF,TGTGCCAGCAGCCAACCCTTAGCGGGGGGGGGCACCGGGGAGCTGTTTTTT
TRBD1,TRBV2,once,TRBJ1-2,CASSFDRGEGGYTF,TGTGCCAGCAGCTTCGACAGGGGGGAAGGAGGCTACACCTTC
.,TRBV24-1,.,TRBJ2-1,CATSDGGGQEFF,TGTGCCACCAGTGATGGGGGGGGACAGGAGTTCTTC
.,TRBV6-2/TRBV6-3,.,TRBJ2-5,CASSYAGSPRAETQYF,TGTGCCAGCAGTTACGCCGGGTCCCCGAGAGCCGAGACCCAGTACTTC
.,TRBV7-8,.,TRBJ1-1,CASSLSGQGVEAFF,TGTGCCAGCAGCTTAAGTGGGCAGGGCGTTGAAGCTTTCTTT
.,TRBV11-2,.,TRBJ2-1,CASSLVGNEQFF,TGTGCCAGCAGCTTAGTCGGCAATGAGCAGTTCTTC
.,TRBV13,.,TRBJ2-2,CASSLGGVNTGELFF,TGTGCCAGCAGCTTAGGCGGGGTGAACACCGGGGAGCTGTTTTTT
.,TRBV7-8,.,TRBJ2-1,CASSLPLAGVYNEQFF,TGTGCCAGCAGCTTGCCCCTAGCTGGGGTTTACAATGAGCAGTTCTTC
.,TRBV2,.,TRBJ2-7,CASSGRGSVLYEQYF,TGTGCCAGCAGTGGCCGAGGGAGCGTATTGTACGAGCAGTACTTC
TRBD1,TRBV4-2,.,TRBJ1-2,CASSQERQGDYGYTF,TGTGCCAGCAGCCAAGAACGCCAGGGGGACTATGGCTACACCTTC
TRBD1,TRBV6-5,.,TRBJ1-5,CASSYRTGQQPQHF,TGTGCCAGCAGTTATCGGACAGGACAGCAGCCCCAGCATTTT
TRBD1,TRBV5-1,.,TRBJ2-3,CASSFGTVTDTQYF,TGCGCCAGCAGCTTTGGGACAGTCACAGATACGCAGTATTTT
.,TRBV18,.,TRBJ1-1,CASSPAGQNTEAFF,TGTGCCAGCTCACCGGCCGGACAGAACACTGAAGCTTTCTTT
.,TRBV7-9,.,TRBJ1-1,CASSPRGTGTEAFF,TGTGCCAGCAGCCCCAGAGGCACAGGCACTGAAGCTTTCTTT
.,TRBV25-1,.,TRBJ2-7,CASTSRVSSEQYF,TGTGCCAGCACGTCCCGGGTCAGTAGCGAGCAGTACTTC
TRBD1,TRBV5-6,.,TRBJ1-5,CASSHRDRGDQPQHF,TGTGCCAGCAGCCACCGGGACAGGGGAGATCAGCCCCAGCATTTT
.,TRBV6-5,.,TRBJ1-5,CASSLGQYSNQPQHF,TGTGCCAGCAGTCTCGGACAGTATAGCAATCAGCCCCAGCATTTT
.,TRBV3-1/TRBV3-2,once,TRBJ1-5,CASSLGQYFSNQPQHF,TGTGCCAGCAGCCTCGGACAGTACTTTAGCAATCAGCCCCAGCATTTT
TRBD1,TRBV30,.,TRBJ1-1,CAWSVWTGNRVNTEAFF,TGTGCCTGGAGTGTTTGGACAGGGAATAGGGTGAACACTGAAGCTTTCTTT
TRBD2,TRBV5-1,.,TRBJ2-1,CASSETSGVYNEQFF,TGCGCCAGCAGCGAGACTAGCGGGGTATACAATGAGCAGTTCTTC